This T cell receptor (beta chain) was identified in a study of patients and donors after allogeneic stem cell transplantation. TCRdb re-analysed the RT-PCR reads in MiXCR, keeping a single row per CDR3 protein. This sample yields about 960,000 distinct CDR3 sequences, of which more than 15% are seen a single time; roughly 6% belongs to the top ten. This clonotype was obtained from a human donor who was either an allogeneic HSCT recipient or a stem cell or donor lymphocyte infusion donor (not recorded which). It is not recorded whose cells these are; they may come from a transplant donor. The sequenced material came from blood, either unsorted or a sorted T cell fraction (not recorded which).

This CDR3 is CAWSQDSRVQPQHF. The CDR3 region has the DNA TGTGCCTGGAGTCAGGACAGCCGGGTGCAGCCCCAGCATTTT. This sequence joins TRBV30 and TRBJ1-5; possible D gene TRBD1, 6 bases. The V end lost 2 bases, the J end lost 7 bases, and 15 bases lay between the germline ends. The CDR3 is 14 amino acids. CDR1 is GTSNPN and CDR2 is SVGIG in the germline V gene (reference sequence).